A selection of T cell receptor beta chains follows, all from one sample in a study of cytomegalovirus exposure and HLA in healthy donors. Produced via immunoSEQ multiplex PCR; TCRdb's table is partial and in-frame only. The sample has about 140,000 clones, less than 85% seen once. Material: PBMCs. The receptors shown here come from a man aged 35-49 years in good health and CMV-seronegative. CDR3s include the opening cysteine and the closing phenylalanine or tryptophan. The order of the fields is clone size, D gene, V gene, J gene, CDR3 DNA, CDR3 protein. A D gene is named only where the DNA matches it firmly. Size is omitted from some rows. Given values are once, few, many or a class for expanded clones.

>.|.|TRBV5-5|TRBJ1-6
TGTGCCAGCAGCTTGGCAGCGGAGAATAATAATTCACCCCTCCACTTT
CASSLAAENNNSPLHF
>few|.|TRBV2|TRBJ2-4
TGTGCCAGCAGTGATCAGGGGGCCAAAAACATTCAGTACTTC
CASSDQGAKNIQYF
>once|TRBD2|TRBV5-1|TRBJ2-2
TGCGCCAGCAGCGTCGGTCGACTAGCGACCGGGGAGCTGTTTTTT
CASSVGRLATGELFF
>.|.|TRBV5-1|TRBJ2-6
TGCGCCAGCGGCCAGGCAGGGAACTCTGGGGCCAACGTCCTGACTTTC
CASGQAGNSGANVLTF
>.|TRBD2|TRBV5-1|TRBJ2-5
TGCGCCAGCAGTTCTAGCGGGGTACAAGAGACCCAGTACTTC
CASSSSGVQETQYF
>.|TRBD1|TRBV2|TRBJ1-1
TGTGCCAGCAGACGGGACAGGGCCCTCCCCGCTGAAGCTTTCTTT
CASRRDRALPAEAFF
>.|TRBD2|TRBV19|TRBJ2-5
TGTGCCAGTAGCCCGCTAGCGGGGTTGGAGACCCAGTACTTC
CASSPLAGLETQYF
>.|TRBD2|TRBV18|TRBJ2-7
TGTGCCAGCTCACCACTCGGCGGGAGCTCCTACGAGCAGTACTTC
CASSPLGGSSYEQYF
>.|.|TRBV14|TRBJ1-1
TGTGCCAGCAGCCAAGATTGGGGGCAGAGGGCTTTCTTT
CASSQDWGQRAFF
>few|TRBD1|TRBV7-3|TRBJ2-5
TGTGCCAGCAGCTCGGGACAGGGCGGGGAGACCCAGTACTTC
CASSSGQGGETQYF